Each of the 7 T cell receptor beta chains below was sequenced from the same sample in a study of regulatory T cells in long-lasting Graves disease (dated by TCRdb to 2020 to 2023). Receptor amplification or capture employed multiplex PCR. The instrument was an Illumina HiSeq 4000. CDR3 regions were amplified by Arm-PCR with iRepertoire HTBI primers to construct TCR beta libraries. TCRdb handled the public reads itself, with Q25 trimming in fastp and clone calling in MiXCR, and kept productive beta chains. Entries that share a CDR3 protein sequence are merged under the most common genes and DNA. The sample table holds hundreds of thousands of distinct CDR3 sequences, of which 20% to 25% were seen once. The top ten hold about 8.3% of the sample. The sample's time point label is to be understood as: persistent/refractory GD, antithyroid drugs over 5 years with positive TRAb. For both TCR sequencing and RNA sequencing, RNA was extracted from PBMCs using TRIzol.

The source material was peripheral blood mononuclear cells (PBMCs), sampled when the disease was refractory, from a patient treated with antithyroid drugs. The receptors originated from a female donor with Graves disease.

This clonotype appeared once. The chain joins TRBV6-2 or TRBV6-3 to TRBJ2-3; D gene uncertain. The CDR3 is 13 amino acids. Germline V gene lookup returns CDR1 MNHEY and CDR2 SVGEGT. Trimming took 2 bases from V and 3 from J, leaving 6 bases between them. Written as DNA, the CDR3 is TGTGCCAGCAGTTACGTTGTGACAGATACGCAGTATTTT. It translates to CASSYVVTDTQYF.

The rearrangement uses TRBV7-2 and TRBJ2-3; 8 bases are a match to TRBD2. The junction had 11 bases not matched to a gene; V was cut back by 6 bases and J by 3 bases. The CDR3 is made up of 16 amino acids. The germline gives CDR1 SGHTA, CDR2 FQGNSA. The CDR3 DNA reads as TGTGCCAGCAGGATCCTGAGACTAGCGAGGACAGATACGCAGTATTTT. Encoded protein: CASRILRLARTDTQYF.

The sample holds many counts of this clonotype. The V gene is TRBV4-3, the J gene TRBJ1-2, with D unresolved. This CDR3 region has 15 residues. From germline, CDR1 is LGHNA and CDR2 YSLEER. The V gene lost 1 base and the J gene lost 5 bases, with 14 bases spanning the gap. DNA for the CDR3: TGCGCCAGCAGCCAAGGGACGGACCCTAGTTATGGCTACACCTTC. The encoded protein is CASSQGTDPSYGYTF.

This clonotype was picked up a small number of times. In DNA, the CDR3 is TGTGCCAGCAGCTTACGTCAGGTAGCGGGAGGTTCGAACACCGGGGAGCTGTTTTTT. Its protein is CASSLRQVAGGSNTGELFF. The V and J genes are TRBV7-9 and TRBJ2-2; 10 bases match TRBD2. Per the germline V gene, CDR1 is SEHNR and CDR2 is FQNEAQ (reference sequence). The CDR3 spans 19 residues. The junction had 9 bases not matched to a gene; V was cut back by 2 bases and J by 0 bases.

The CDR3 sequence is CASSQVGGTGITEAFF. For the CDR3, the DNA is TGCGCCAGCAGCCAAGTTGGGGGGACAGGGATCACTGAAGCTTTCTTT. The rearrangement links TRBV4-1 to TRBJ1-1; 9 bases match TRBD1. J lost 4 bases, V lost 1 base, and 7 bases had no gene match. CDR1 is MGHRA and CDR2 is YSYEKL in the germline V gene. The CDR3 covers 16 residues.

The chain is built from TRBV20-1 and TRBJ2-1; D remains ambiguous. Deletions cut 1 base from V and 3 bases from J, with 7 bases between. Per germline, CDR1 DFQATT and CDR2 SNEGSKA (reference sequence). This CDR3 region has 13 residues. CDR3 nucleotide sequence: TGCAGTGCTAGAGCTCCTAACTACAATGAGCAGTTCTTC. It specifies CSARAPNYNEQFF.

The chain uses TRBV4-1 and TRBJ1-1, with 8 bases aligning to TRBD1. The CDR3 sequence is 13 residues long. Trimming took 0 bases from V and 12 from J; bases not matched to a gene: 6. Germline V gene sequence: CDR1 MGHRA, CDR2 YSYEKL. CDR3 sequence reads: CASSQEVDRVTFF. CDR3 DNA: TGCGCCAGCAGCCAAGAAGTGGACAGGGTGACTTTCTTT.